What follows is one T cell receptor beta chain and its context. The antigen is not known. Losses at the gene ends were 5 bases for V and 4 bases for J; bases not matched to a gene: 7. CDR1 is PRHDT, CDR2 FYEKMQ, per germline (reference sequence). This CDR3 is 15 amino acids long. This record belongs to a study of CD8+ T cells in alopecia areata. Points from the study as a whole: Lesional scalp exceeded normal scalp in clonality, especially in alopecia totalis/universalis.

RNA was isolated and reverse transcribed to cDNA, the sequencing template. Measured with immunoSEQ multiplex PCR; TCRdb has only the in-frame clones, and not every one. The sample has some 180,000 clones, 45% to 60% seen once; the top ten hold roughly 9.1%. Treatment defined: oral pan-JAK inhibitor, 5-10 mg twice daily. This sequence originates from a human donor with alopecia areata. The input for sequencing was CD8+ T cells sorted from blood, taken at approximately week 51, from a patient treated with tofacitinib. The chain couples TRBV13 to TRBJ2-1; 8 bases align to TRBD2. The CDR3 DNA reads TGTGCCAGCAGCGATAATCGGGGGGGTTACAATGAGCAGTTCTTC. This translates into CASSDNRGGYNEQFF.